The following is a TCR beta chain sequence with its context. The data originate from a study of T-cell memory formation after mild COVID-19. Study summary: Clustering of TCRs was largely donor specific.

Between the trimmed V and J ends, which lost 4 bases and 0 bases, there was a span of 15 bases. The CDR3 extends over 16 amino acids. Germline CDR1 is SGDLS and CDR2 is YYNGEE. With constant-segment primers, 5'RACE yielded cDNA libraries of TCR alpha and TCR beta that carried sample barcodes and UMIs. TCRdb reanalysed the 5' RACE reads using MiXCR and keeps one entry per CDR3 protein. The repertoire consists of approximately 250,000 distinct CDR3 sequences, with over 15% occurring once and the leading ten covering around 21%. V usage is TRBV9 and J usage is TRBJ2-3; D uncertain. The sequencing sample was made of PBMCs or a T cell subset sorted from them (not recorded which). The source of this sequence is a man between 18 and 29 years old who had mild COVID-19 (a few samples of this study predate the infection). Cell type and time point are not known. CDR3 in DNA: TGTGCCAGCAGCTTTATCCCGTCCCATAGCACAGATACGCAGTATTTT. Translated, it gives CASSFIPSHSTDTQYF.